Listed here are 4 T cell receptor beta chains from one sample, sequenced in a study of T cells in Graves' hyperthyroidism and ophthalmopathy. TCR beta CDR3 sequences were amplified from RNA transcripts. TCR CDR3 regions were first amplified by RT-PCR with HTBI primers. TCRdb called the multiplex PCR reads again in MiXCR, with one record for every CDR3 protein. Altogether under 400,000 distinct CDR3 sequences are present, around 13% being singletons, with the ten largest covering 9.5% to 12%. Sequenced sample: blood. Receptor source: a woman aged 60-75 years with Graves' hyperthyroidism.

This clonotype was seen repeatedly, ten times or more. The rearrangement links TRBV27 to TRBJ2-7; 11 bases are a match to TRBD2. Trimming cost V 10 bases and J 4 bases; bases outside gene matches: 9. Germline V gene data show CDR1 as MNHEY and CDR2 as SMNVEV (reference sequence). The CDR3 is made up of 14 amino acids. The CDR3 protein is CATRRTSGSYEQYF. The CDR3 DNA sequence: TGTGCCACCAGACGAACTAGCGGGAGTTACGAGCAGTACTTC.

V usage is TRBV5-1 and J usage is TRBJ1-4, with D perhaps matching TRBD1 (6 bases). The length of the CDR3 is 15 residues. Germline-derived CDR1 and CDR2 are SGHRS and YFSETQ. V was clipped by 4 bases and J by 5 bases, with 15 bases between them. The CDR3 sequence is CASSRTQGTNEKLFF. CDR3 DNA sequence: TGCGCCAGCAGCCGAACACAGGGAACCAATGAAAAACTGTTTTTT.

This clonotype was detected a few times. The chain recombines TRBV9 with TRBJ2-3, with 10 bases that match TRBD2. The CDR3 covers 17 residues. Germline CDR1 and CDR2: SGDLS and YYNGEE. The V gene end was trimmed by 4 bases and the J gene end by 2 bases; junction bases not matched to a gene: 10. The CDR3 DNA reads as TGTGCCAGCAGCTTAGCGGGAGGCCCCTTTAACACAGATACGCAGTATTTT. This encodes CASSLAGGPFNTDTQYF.

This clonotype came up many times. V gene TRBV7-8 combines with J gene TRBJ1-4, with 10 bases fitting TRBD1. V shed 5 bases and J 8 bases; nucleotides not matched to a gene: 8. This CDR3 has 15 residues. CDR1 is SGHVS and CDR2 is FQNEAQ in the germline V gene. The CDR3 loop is CASSRRQGAREKLFF. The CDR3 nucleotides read TGTGCCAGCAGCCGCCGACAGGGGGCAAGGGAAAAACTGTTTTTT.